The 8 T cell receptor beta chains listed next were all sequenced from one sample in a study of T cell repertoires in cytomegalovirus infection. MiXCR, applied by TCRdb to the reads, yields one record per CDR3 protein. The table lists about 680,000 distinct CDR3 sequences, approximately 24% of them singletons. Sample: CD8+ T cells from PBMCs. Source of these receptors: a human donor in good health (CMV status not recorded). Some clones in this sample may be carry-over from other donors' samples.

In DNA form, the CDR3 reads TGTGCCAGCAGCTTACTATCCGGGACAATCACAGATACGCAGTATTTT. Translation gives CASSLLSGTITDTQYF. This chain joins TRBV7-6 and TRBJ2-3, with D possibly being TRBD1 (6 bases). CDR1 SGHVS and CDR2 FNYEAQ come from the germline V gene. Trimming removed 2 bases at V and 2 bases at J, with 14 bases between. The CDR3 contains 16 residues.

This clonotype was seen ten or more times. CDR3 DNA: TGTGCCAGCAGCCCCAGGGGGGCGAACACCGGGGAGCTGTTTTTT. Translation: CASSPRGANTGELFF. This chain connects TRBV7-9 to TRBJ2-2; the D gene is possibly TRBD1 (7 bases). The CDR3 covers 15 residues. Trimming stripped 5 bases from V and 0 bases from J, with 10 bases between. Germline CDR1 SEHNR, CDR2 FQNEAQ (reference sequence).

This clonotype turned up a few times. V gene TRBV4-3 combines with J gene TRBJ1-1; 8 bases are a match to TRBD1. CDR1 is LGHNA and CDR2 is YSLEER in the germline V gene. The CDR3 consists of 15 residues. Trimming at V came to 3 bases and at J to 4 bases, leaving 7 bases not matched to a gene. The CDR3 here is CASSQEQGVGTEAFF. The CDR3 coding sequence is TGCGCCAGCAGCCAGGAACAGGGGGTCGGCACTGAAGCTTTCTTT.

This clonotype appeared a few times. V usage is TRBV6-2 or TRBV6-3 and J usage is TRBJ2-3, with 9 bases fitting TRBD2. Per the germline V gene, CDR1 is MNHEY and CDR2 is SVGEGT. The CDR3 totals 17 residues. V lost 0 bases and J lost 0; bases outside the gene matches: 4. The CDR3 spells CASSYSNLAGSTDTQYF. In DNA, the CDR3 is TGTGCCAGCAGTTACTCGAATCTAGCGGGAAGCACAGATACGCAGTATTTT.

The sample holds a few counts of this clonotype. The V call is TRBV6-1, the J call TRBJ2-3; perhaps TRBD1 as D (6 bases). The V end was cut by 8 bases, the J end by 0 bases, with 15 bases between. CDR1 MNHNS and CDR2 SASEGT come from the germline V gene. The CDR3 is 15 amino acids. The CDR3 reads CASRSLGTSTDTQYF. In DNA, the CDR3 is TGTGCCAGCCGATCATTAGGGACAAGCACAGATACGCAGTATTTT.

This clonotype was detected a few times. The chain is built from TRBV12-3 or TRBV12-4 and TRBJ2-3; 8 nucleotides align to TRBD2. This CDR3 region has 14 residues. V lost 6 bases, J lost 6 bases, and 8 bases stayed unmatched. CDR3 DNA sequence: TGTGCCAGCAGACCGGGACTAGAGGGGGATACGCAGTATTTT. It is translated as CASRPGLEGDTQYF.

This clonotype has just a few counts. J is TRBJ2-5 and V is TRBV12-3 or TRBV12-4, with D possibly called TRBD1 or TRBD2 (6 bases each). V dropped 0 bases and J dropped 3 bases, with 14 bases sitting between them. CDR3 length: 16 residues. The CDR3 protein is CASSLALGGEEETQYF. DNA for the CDR3: TGTGCCAGCAGTTTAGCGCTCGGGGGCGAGGAAGAGACCCAGTACTTC.

As regards this clonotype: Germline is not matched at one junction end, which may reflect a read error. The V call is TRBV27, the J call TRBJ1-5, with no clear D. Germline V gene lookup returns CDR1 MNHEY and CDR2 SMNVEV (reference sequence). This CDR3 is 16 amino acids long. The CDR3 DNA reads TGTGCCAGCAGTCCCGAAGGGCTATTGCGCAATCGGCCCCAGCATTTT. This translates into CASSPEGLLRNRPQHF.